The 21 T cell receptor beta chains given below trace back to one sample, sequenced in a study of T cell clones after liver transplantation (dated by TCRdb to about 2019). The method behind the library was the immunoSEQ multiplex PCR assay. In TCRdb, the immuneACCESS table is reduced to in-frame sequences with V and J assigned. These tables do not hold every clone; where another copy was compared, an unresolved V gene accounts for under half, and the others remain unexplained. Here the sample has under 7,000 clones; less than 80% occur a single time. More than 35% of the sample is held by the ten biggest clonotypes. This specimen was CD8+ T cells from blood, taken 24 months after liver transplant. The receptors here all came from a human patient who received a liver transplant. In transplant recipients, some T cells may be of donor rather than host origin.

The genes are TRBV11-2 and TRBJ2-7; 8 nucleotides line up with TRBD1. V gave up 2 bases and J gave up 3 bases; unmatched junction bases: 3. Germline V CDR1 and CDR2: SGHAT, FQNNGV. The CDR3 covers 14 residues. The CDR3 loop is CASSLYGQGYEQYF. CDR3 DNA: TGTGCCAGCAGCTTATACGGACAGGGCTACGAGCAGTACTTC.

The chain uses TRBV29-1 and TRBJ2-2, with unresolved D. The CDR3 spans 14 residues. Germline lookup yields CDR1 SQVTM and CDR2 ANQGSEA. Trimming took off 4 bases at V and 4 bases at J, with 13 bases between the two ends. The CDR3 protein is CSVGQNARTGELFF. In DNA, the CDR3 is TGCAGCGTTGGACAAAACGCTCGCACCGGGGAGCTGTTTTTT.

The chain employs TRBV19 and TRBJ1-1; 7 nucleotides line up with TRBD1. From germline, CDR1 is LNHDA and CDR2 SQIVND (reference sequence). The J segment lost 2 bases and the V segment lost 5 bases, leaving 8 bases of the junction unmatched. The CDR3 has 15 residues. DNA of the CDR3: TGTGCCAGTAGTTCCCGGGACAGAGCTAACACTGAAGCTTTCTTT. Translating gives CASSSRDRANTEAFF.

V and J are TRBV4-1 and TRBJ1-3, with 7 bases aligning to TRBD1. The V gene end was trimmed by 5 bases and the J gene end by 4 bases; junction bases not matched to a gene: 14. The V gene's germline CDR1 is MGHRA and CDR2 YSYEKL. The CDR3 is 17 residues long. Here the CDR3 reads CASSKDEKGARGNTIYF. The CDR3 DNA is TGCGCCAGCAGCAAGGACGAAAAGGGGGCAAGAGGAAACACCATATATTTT.

The chain couples TRBV13 to TRBJ1-2; D may be TRBD1 (6 bases). In germline, CDR1 is PRHDT, CDR2 FYEKMQ (reference sequence). CDR3 length equals 14 residues. V was shortened by 1 base and J by 3 bases, with 9 bases between the two germline ends. The CDR3 DNA reads as TGTGCCAGCAGCTTAGCAGGGGCGGACTATGGCTACACCTTC. Translated, it gives CASSLAGADYGYTF.

The chain is built from TRBV11-1 and TRBJ2-3, with D possibly matching TRBD1 (6 bases). CDR1 is SGHAT, CDR2 FQDESV, per germline (reference sequence). The CDR3 runs to 14 residues. The germline V and J ends were trimmed by 6 bases and 9 bases, with 19 bases remaining between them. CDR3 loop: CASSQVMGASTQYF. The DNA of the CDR3 is TGTGCCAGCAGTCAAGTAATGGGGGCTTCGACGCAGTATTTT.

This clone is a singleton in its sample. This sequence joins TRBV7-9 and TRBJ1-3; 9 nucleotides align to TRBD1. Germline CDR1 reads SEHNR; CDR2 reads FQNEAQ (reference sequence). The CDR3 has 16 amino acids. The V and J ends lost 4 bases and 0 bases, in that order; junction bases with no gene match: 4. For the CDR3, the DNA is TGTGCCAGCAGCTCCTGGGACAGGGCCTCTGGAAACACCATATATTTT. This translates into CASSSWDRASGNTIYF.

A few counts support this clone. This chain links TRBV19 with TRBJ2-2; possibly TRBD2 for D (6 bases). The CDR3 totals 13 residues. The V end was cut by 5 bases, the J end by 5 bases, with 9 bases between. The germline gives CDR1 LNHDA, CDR2 SQIVND (reference sequence). In nucleotides, the CDR3 is TGTGCCAGTAGTCCTGGGGGGACCGGGGAGCTGTTTTTT. Its translation is CASSPGGTGELFF.

The chain joins TRBV19 to TRBJ2-2; no clear D gene. This CDR3 comprises 13 residues. V was trimmed by 1 base and J by 6 bases, leaving 6 bases between them. Germline CDR1 LNHDA, CDR2 SQIVND (reference sequence). The CDR3 nucleotides read TGTGCCAGTAGTATAGGGACCCCCGGGGAGCTGTTTTTT. Protein sequence: CASSIGTPGELFF.

This chain joins TRBV19 and TRBJ2-1; D gene ambiguous. The V end lost 7 bases, the J end lost 8 bases, and 12 bases lay between the germline ends. This CDR3 contains 12 residues. Germline V CDR1 and CDR2: LNHDA, SQIVND (reference sequence). The CDR3 here is CASTTPPYEQFF. CDR3 coding DNA: TGTGCCAGTACCACCCCCCCCTATGAGCAGTTCTTC. Full variable domain (outside the CDR3, taken from reference TRBV19 and TRBJ2-1): DGGITQSPKYLFRKEGQNVTLSCEQNLNHDAMYWYRQDPGQGLRLIYYSQIVNDFQKGDIAEGYSVSREKKESFPLTVTSAQKNPTAFYLCASTTPPYEQFFGPGTRLTVL.

The V gene is TRBV5-1, the J gene TRBJ2-1, with TRBD2 matching 11 bases. The V segment lost 4 bases and the J segment 8 bases; nucleotides outside the gene matches: 8. Germline lookup yields CDR1 SGHRS and CDR2 YFSETQ. This CDR3 has 15 residues. Here the CDR3 DNA reads TGCGCCAGCAGCGTAGGGACTAGCGGAGGGGATGAGCAGTTCTTC. Translated, it gives CASSVGTSGGDEQFF. Full variable domain (remainder filled in from reference TRBV5-1 and TRBJ2-1): KAGVTQTPRYLIKTRGQQVTLSCSPISGHRSVSWYQQTPGQGLQFLFEYFSETQRNKGNFPGRFSGRQFSNSRSEMNVSTLELGDSALYLCASSVGTSGGDEQFFGPGTRLTVL.

The chain uses TRBV19 and TRBJ2-1, with D perhaps TRBD1 or TRBD2 (5 bases each). CDR1 LNHDA and CDR2 SQIVND come from the germline V gene (reference sequence). The CDR3 extends over 14 amino acids. The ends were cut back, 3 bases at V and 8 bases at J, with 14 bases in the middle. This CDR3 reads CASSIWDGVDEQFF. The DNA of the CDR3 is TGTGCCAGTAGTATCTGGGACGGAGTAGATGAGCAGTTCTTC.

This clone ranks as large. The V call is TRBV7-6, the J call TRBJ1-2; D might be TRBD1 (5 bases). Germline assignment: CDR1 SGHVS and CDR2 FNYEAQ. V was cut by 6 bases and J by 4 bases, with 21 bases left in between. The CDR3 totals 16 residues. CDR3: CASSSMIAGVPYGYTF. The DNA of the CDR3 is TGTGCCAGCAGTTCTATGATTGCGGGGGTTCCCTATGGCTACACCTTC.

This clone was detected only a few times. Other DNA sequences in the same sample also yield this CDR3. The chain carries TRBV27 and TRBJ2-7; D uncertain. This CDR3 contains 15 residues. Looked up from germline, CDR1 is MNHEY and CDR2 is SMNVEV (reference sequence). V lost 0 bases, J lost 2 bases, and 11 bases lay in between. CDR3 loop: CASSLSVGRTYEQYF. Here the CDR3 DNA reads TGTGCCAGCAGTTTATCGGTCGGCCGTACCTACGAGCAGTACTTC.

The genes are TRBV27 and TRBJ2-1; 11 bases line up with TRBD2. Trimming cost V 5 bases and J 2 bases; bases outside gene matches: 8. The CDR3 has 17 residues. Germline lookup yields CDR1 MNHEY and CDR2 SMNVEV (reference sequence). Written as DNA, the CDR3 is TGTGCCAGCAGTCCCCGACTAGCGGGATTCACCTACAATGAGCAGTTCTTC. Protein product: CASSPRLAGFTYNEQFF.

The rearrangement joins TRBV4-1 to TRBJ2-3; D is possibly TRBD1 (6 bases). CDR3 length: 14 amino acids. Trimming removed 4 bases from V and 2 bases from J, with 10 bases in between. Germline CDR1 is MGHRA and CDR2 is YSYEKL. CDR3 region: CASSPGVATDTQYF. CDR3 bases: TGCGCCAGCAGCCCAGGGGTAGCCACAGATACGCAGTATTTT.

As regards this clone: At the DNA level, this CDR3 is encoded by other sequences in the same sample as well. This chain links TRBV4-2 with TRBJ2-5; D possibly matches TRBD1 or TRBD2 (5 bases each). Trimming took 0 bases from V and 5 from J, leaving 13 bases between them. From germline, CDR1 is LGHNA and CDR2 YNFKEQ. This CDR3 has 15 amino acids. The CDR3 reads CASSQDRGDQETQYF. CDR3 DNA: TGTGCCAGCAGCCAAGATCGGGGCGATCAGGAGACCCAGTACTTC.

This chain connects TRBV27 to TRBJ1-4; D remains ambiguous. The V end lost 8 bases, the J end lost 3 bases, and 13 bases lay between the germline ends. CDR3 length: 14 residues. Germline V gene lookup returns CDR1 MNHEY and CDR2 SMNVEV (reference sequence). CDR3 sequence (DNA): TGTGCCAGCGGCCGGACTGTCTCTAATGAAAAACTGTTTTTT. Amino acid sequence: CASGRTVSNEKLFF.

The CDR3 DNA reads TGTGCCAGCAGTGCGGGGGACAGCTACAATGAGCAGTTCTTC. Its translation: CASSAGDSYNEQFF. The V call is TRBV28, the J call TRBJ2-1; D may be TRBD1 or TRBD2 (7 bases each). Between the trimmed V and J ends, which lost 5 bases and 3 bases, there was a span of 11 bases. Germline lookup yields CDR1 MDHEN and CDR2 SYDVKM. The CDR3 length is 14 residues.

The chain is built from TRBV7-9 and TRBJ2-7, with D maybe TRBD1 (7 bases). Germline-derived CDR1 and CDR2 are SEHNR and FQNEAQ (reference sequence). This CDR3 is 16 amino acids long. V lost 4 bases, J lost 1 base, and 17 bases lay in between. The CDR3 sequence: CASSSNRGLASYEQYF. CDR3 nucleotide sequence: TGTGCCAGCAGCTCGAACAGGGGACTTGCATCCTACGAGCAGTACTTC. Combining the CDR3 with reference TRBV7-9 and TRBJ2-7 gives the whole variable domain DTGVSQNPRHKITKRGQNVTFRCDPISEHNRLYWYRQTLGQGPEFLTYFQNEAQLEKSRLLSDRFSAERPKGSFSTLEIQRTEQGDSAMYLCASSSNRGLASYEQYFGPGTRLTVT.

This chain joins TRBV27 and TRBJ1-2, with 8 bases fitting TRBD1. From germline, CDR1 is MNHEY and CDR2 SMNVEV (reference sequence). The CDR3 contains 12 residues. V was clipped by 4 bases and J by 7 bases; unmatched bases: 2. As DNA, the CDR3 is TGTGCCAGCAGTTCAGGGGGCGCTGGCTACACCTTC. It translates to CASSSGGAGYTF.